Described below is a single T cell receptor beta chain sequence and its context. The source of the sample is a study of T cell responses to AZD1222 COVID-19 vaccine. The data were produced by immunoSEQ multiplex PCR, yet TCRdb's version contains in-frame clones alone and is incomplete. The data show more than 85,000 clones, about 86% seen once. The germline V and J ends were trimmed by 1 base and 1 base, with 4 bases remaining between them. The length of the CDR3 is 13 residues. Germline lookup yields CDR1 KGHSH and CDR2 LQKENI. The sequencing here drew on peripheral blood, taken on day 0 of AZD1222 vaccination. This clonotype was sampled from an adult in good health. The chain carries TRBV18 and TRBJ1-1; D is ambiguous. In DNA form, the CDR3 reads TGTGCCAGCTCACCACGGCAGAACACTGAAGCTTTCTTT. Protein sequence: CASSPRQNTEAFF.